A single sample gave rise to the 31 T cell receptor beta chains below, sequenced in a study of shared clonotypes between healthy human individuals. Profiled with immunoSEQ multiplex PCR; TCRdb holds only in-frame clones, not every one. The data contain 900,000 to 1,200,000 clones, 78% of them singletons. Specimen: memory CD4+ T cells from PBMCs. The subset here: CD45RA-negative fraction. These receptors all come from a man younger than 35 in good health. Some clones in this sample may be carry-over from other donors' samples.

The chain uses TRBV30 and TRBJ1-1, with 9 bases identical to TRBD1. V lost 2 bases and J lost 8; bases outside the gene matches: 9. The germline V gene encodes CDR1 GTSNPN and CDR2 SVGIG (reference sequence). This CDR3 contains 14 residues. The CDR3 bases are TGTGCCTGGAGTCGAACTGACAGGGGGATGGAAGCTTTCTTT. Protein product: CAWSRTDRGMEAFF.

J is TRBJ2-5 and V is TRBV9; D is unresolved. The J call may be wrong; the DNA end is better matched by TRBJ2-7. The CDR3 is 14 residues long. The germline V gene has CDR1 SGDLS and CDR2 YYNGEE. The CDR3 protein is CASSVMPENYEQYF. The CDR3 DNA reads as TGTGCCAGCAGCGTTATGCCGGAAAACTACGAGCAGTACTTC.

This clone was counted a single time. The DNA of the CDR3 is TGCGCCAGCAGCTTGTACGGATCGGAGGAGACCCAGTACTTC. It translates to CASSLYGSEETQYF. The chain uses TRBV5-1 and TRBJ2-5; D is ambiguous. Germline CDR1 is SGHRS and CDR2 is YFSETQ. Between the trimmed V and J ends, which lost 1 base and 5 bases, there was a span of 12 bases. This CDR3 has 14 amino acids.

V gene TRBV7-2 combines with J gene TRBJ2-1, with no clear D. The germline V and J ends were trimmed by 3 bases and 10 bases, with 25 bases remaining between them. This CDR3 has 17 amino acids. Germline V gene lookup returns CDR1 SGHTA and CDR2 FQGNSA. The CDR3 sequence: CASSLGRRATSTREQFF. CDR3 coding DNA: TGTGCCAGCAGCTTGGGCAGACGAGCGACCAGTACGAGGGAGCAGTTCTTC.

This sequence joins TRBV29-1 and TRBJ1-2; 7 bases are shared with TRBD1. The germline V gene has CDR1 SQVTM and CDR2 ANQGSEA. Trimming took 4 bases from V and 5 from J; bases not matched to a gene: 10. This CDR3 contains 14 residues. CDR3 sequence reads: CSVVGRGRAYGYTF. In DNA form, the CDR3 reads TGCAGCGTTGTAGGGAGGGGGCGAGCATATGGCTACACCTTC.

The sample holds one count of this clone. V is TRBV11-1 and J is TRBJ2-2; D uncertain. Germline lookup yields CDR1 SGHAT and CDR2 FQDESV (reference sequence). This CDR3 is 15 amino acids long. V was shortened by 7 bases and J by 0 bases, with 12 bases between the two germline ends. The CDR3 DNA follows: TGTGCCAGCACCCCATCGAACCCGAACACCGGGGAGCTGTTTTTT. The encoded protein is CASTPSNPNTGELFF.

Comment on this clone: A junction end diverges from the germline sequence, so it may reflect a read error. This specimen includes other DNA sequences encoding the same CDR3. The rearrangement uses TRBV7-8 and TRBJ1-2; no clear D gene. The CDR3 totals 12 residues. CDR1 SGHVS and CDR2 FQNEAQ come from the germline V gene. In nucleotides, the CDR3 is TGTGCCAGCTCGGGGAATAACTACGGCTACACCTTC. Its translation: CASSGNNYGYTF. The full variable domain, completed using reference TRBV7-8 and TRBJ1-2, is GAGVSQSPRYKVAKRGQDVALRCDPISGHVSLFWYQQALGQGPEFLTYFQNEAQLDKSGLPSDRFFAERPEGSVSTLKIQRTQQEDSAVYLCASSGNNYGYTFGSGTRLTVV.

V and J are TRBV10-3 and TRBJ2-7, with unresolved D. This CDR3 has 14 residues. In germline, CDR1 is ENHRY, CDR2 SYGVKD. V was pared by 2 bases and J by 4 bases, with 12 bases between. The CDR3 region is CAISEARSRYEQYF. Here the CDR3 DNA reads TGTGCCATCAGTGAGGCTCGCAGTAGGTACGAGCAGTACTTC.

The chain links TRBV5-4 to TRBJ2-5; 9 bases line up with TRBD2. Germline trimming cut 0 bases from V and 5 bases from J; bases unmatched to any gene: 8. This CDR3 spans 16 amino acids. CDR1 and CDR2 (germline): SGHNT, YYREEE (reference sequence). The CDR3 nucleotides are TGTGCCAGCAGCTTGGTCGTAGCGGGAGACGGGGAGACCCAGTACTTC. This encodes CASSLVVAGDGETQYF.

This sequence joins TRBV4-2 and TRBJ2-7; 9 nucleotides line up with TRBD1. The CDR3 is 12 residues long. Germline CDR1 LGHNA, CDR2 YNFKEQ. Germline trimming cut 3 bases from V and 12 bases from J; bases unmatched to any gene: 6. The DNA for the CDR3 is TGTGCCAGCAGCCAGTCCGGGACAGGGAGGTACTTC. Its translation: CASSQSGTGRYF.

Details on this clone: This likely stems from a read error, as it lies one base from a far larger clone. This chain uses TRBV29-1 with TRBJ1-1; D gene unclear. Germline lookup yields CDR1 SQVTM and CDR2 ANQGSEA. The CDR3 has 13 amino acids. V lost 7 bases, J lost 3 bases, and 15 bases lay in between. The CDR3 DNA reads TGCAGCGCTGCCACTATTCCCTACACTGAAGCTTTCTTT. Its protein is CSAATIPYTEAFF.

J is TRBJ2-7 and V is TRBV9; 10 positions match TRBD1. V lost 4 bases and J lost 9; bases outside the gene matches: 10. The CDR3 extends over 14 amino acids. The germline gives CDR1 SGDLS, CDR2 YYNGEE. The CDR3 nucleotides read TGTGCCAGCAGCCTAACGACAGGGGGCAGGACGCAGTACTTC. It encodes CASSLTTGGRTQYF.

This sequence joins TRBV6-6 and TRBJ2-7; perhaps TRBD2 as D (6 bases). This CDR3 is 16 amino acids long. The V gene lost 9 bases and the J gene lost 0 bases, with 21 bases spanning the gap. Germline values: CDR1 MNHNY, CDR2 SVGAGI (reference sequence). The CDR3 loop reads CASGHRFAGSSYEQYF. CDR3 nucleotides: TGTGCCAGTGGACACCGTTTCGCGGGGAGCTCCTACGAGCAGTACTTC.

This clone was detected only a few times. The rearrangement links TRBV5-1 to TRBJ2-2; D gene ambiguous. This CDR3 is built from 16 residues. CDR1 SGHRS and CDR2 YFSETQ come from the germline V gene. V shed 1 base and J shed 2 bases, with 12 bases lying between them. The CDR3 loop is CASSLLIQSNTGELFF. The CDR3 nucleotides read TGCGCCAGCAGCTTGCTTATCCAGTCCAACACCGGGGAGCTGTTTTTT.

This rearrangement joins TRBV4-2 to TRBJ2-2; D is tentatively TRBD1 or TRBD2 (5 bases each). The CDR3 extends over 13 amino acids. V gave up 8 bases and J gave up 5 bases, with 12 bases separating them. Germline CDR1 is LGHNA and CDR2 is YNFKEQ. The CDR3 spells CASGTWGTGELFF. For the CDR3, the DNA is TGTGCCAGCGGGACGTGGGGGACCGGGGAGCTGTTTTTT.

CDR3 sequence: CASSLSSAGGYGYTF. The CDR3 region has the DNA TGTGCCAGCAGCTTGTCATCAGCAGGTGGCTATGGCTACACCTTC. The chain combines TRBV7-9 with TRBJ1-2; D gene unclear. Germline assignment: CDR1 SEHNR and CDR2 FQNEAQ (reference sequence). The CDR3 is made up of 15 amino acids. V was pared by 3 bases and J by 4 bases, with 15 bases between. The complete variable domain, with remaining parts taken from reference TRBV7-9 and TRBJ1-2, reads DTGVSQNPRHKITKRGQNVTFRCDPISEHNRLYWYRQTLGQGPEFLTYFQNEAQLEKSRLLSDRFSAERPKGSFSTLEIQRTEQGDSAMYLCASSLSSAGGYGYTFGSGTRLTVV.

The rearrangement uses TRBV27 and TRBJ2-7; D ambiguous. CDR3 size: 13 residues. V was trimmed by 6 bases and J by 3 bases, leaving 12 bases between them. Per the germline V gene, CDR1 is MNHEY and CDR2 is SMNVEV (reference sequence). The CDR3 protein is CASRTSGVYEQYF. CDR3 sequence (DNA): TGTGCCAGCAGAACTTCTGGGGTCTACGAGCAGTACTTC.

The chain joins TRBV7-9 to TRBJ2-5; D is perhaps TRBD2 (6 bases). The CDR3 is 14 amino acids. The germline V and J ends were trimmed by 4 bases and 3 bases, with 12 bases remaining between them. Germline V lookup: CDR1 SEHNR, CDR2 FQNEAQ (reference sequence). The CDR3 coding sequence is TGTGCCAGCAGCTGGGGGGAGATAGAAGAGACCCAGTACTTC. Translating it yields CASSWGEIEETQYF.

The rearrangement joins TRBV6-1 to TRBJ2-7, with 10 bases fitting TRBD2. The CDR3 covers 16 residues. V was clipped by 4 bases and J by 2 bases; unmatched bases: 8. From germline, CDR1 is MNHNS and CDR2 SASEGT. CDR3 region: CASSVGLGTSAYEQYF. CDR3 bases: TGTGCCAGCAGTGTTGGGCTGGGGACTAGCGCCTACGAGCAGTACTTC.

There are a few counts of this clone. V is TRBV28 and J is TRBJ2-3; 7 bases are a match to TRBD1. J was trimmed by 0 bases and V by 7 bases; bases with no gene match: 10. CDR3 length: 16 residues. Per germline, CDR1 MDHEN and CDR2 SYDVKM. The CDR3 DNA sequence: TGTGCCAGCACCCCTTGGACAGGAGCTAGCACAGATACGCAGTATTTT. Its protein is CASTPWTGASTDTQYF.

J is TRBJ1-5 and V is TRBV4-2, with D hard to call. CDR1 and CDR2 from the germline V gene are LGHNA and YNFKEQ. The CDR3 loop spans 15 amino acids. The V and J ends lost 0 bases and 6 bases respectively, with 12 bases between them. The CDR3 spells CASSQDSLDLQPQHF. As DNA, the CDR3 is TGTGCCAGCAGCCAAGACTCCTTGGACCTTCAGCCCCAGCATTTT.

J is TRBJ2-3 and V is TRBV13; no definite D call. V lost 3 bases and J 6 bases, leaving 7 bases between the germline ends. CDR1 is PRHDT, CDR2 FYEKMQ, per germline (reference sequence). The CDR3 totals 12 residues. The CDR3 region has the DNA TGTGCCAGCAGCTTTGGCGTCGATACGCAGTATTTT. Its protein product is CASSFGVDTQYF.

The gene calls are TRBV30 and TRBJ2-5, with D possibly being TRBD2 (5 bases). The CDR3 totals 13 residues. Germline V gives CDR1 GTSNPN, CDR2 SVGIG (reference sequence). V was cut by 1 base and J by 6 bases, with 12 bases left in between. The CDR3 protein is CAWSGGARQTQYF. The CDR3 nucleotides are TGTGCCTGGAGTGGGGGAGCCCGCCAGACCCAGTACTTC. Full variable domain (rest looked up from reference TRBV30 and TRBJ2-5): SQTIHQWPATLVQPVGSPLSLECTVEGTSNPNLYWYRQAAGRGLQLLFYSVGIGQISSEVPQNLSASRPQDRQFILSSKKLLLSDSGFYLCAWSGGARQTQYFGPGTRLLVL.

The chain carries TRBV5-1 and TRBJ2-1, with 7 bases lining up with TRBD2. Per the germline V gene, CDR1 is SGHRS and CDR2 is YFSETQ. Losses at the gene ends were 7 bases for V and 3 bases for J; bases not matched to a gene: 7. This CDR3 is built from 14 residues. The CDR3 protein is CASSGEGIYNEQFF. CDR3 bases: TGCGCCAGCTCGGGGGAGGGAATCTACAATGAGCAGTTCTTC. Using reference TRBV5-1 and TRBJ2-1 for the parts outside the CDR3, the full variable domain is KAGVTQTPRYLIKTRGQQVTLSCSPISGHRSVSWYQQTPGQGLQFLFEYFSETQRNKGNFPGRFSGRQFSNSRSEMNVSTLELGDSALYLCASSGEGIYNEQFFGPGTRLTVL.

The chain carries TRBV7-3 and TRBJ2-1, with 7 bases that match TRBD1. The CDR3 is 13 amino acids. The J segment lost 9 bases and the V segment lost 3 bases, leaving 5 bases of the junction unmatched. Per the germline V gene, CDR1 is SGHTA and CDR2 is FQGTGA. The CDR3 region is CASSLTGLGEQFF. CDR3 DNA sequence: TGTGCCAGCAGCTTGACAGGGTTGGGTGAGCAGTTCTTC.

This clone showed up just a few times. The rearrangement joins TRBV18 to TRBJ2-7, with 9 bases lining up with TRBD1. The germline V gene has CDR1 KGHSH and CDR2 LQKENI. This CDR3 comprises 15 residues. J was trimmed by 4 bases and V by 6 bases; bases with no gene match: 10. CDR3 sequence reads: CASSLSNGQGYEQYF. CDR3 coding DNA: TGTGCCAGCTCTCTTAGCAACGGACAGGGGTACGAGCAGTACTTC.

This rearrangement joins TRBV4-3 to TRBJ2-2, with 10 bases matching TRBD2. The CDR3 runs 16 residues. Germline V CDR1 and CDR2: LGHNA, YSLEER. J was trimmed by 5 bases and V by 4 bases; bases with no gene match: 7. The CDR3 spells CASSPGGLARTGELFF. The DNA for the CDR3 is TGCGCCAGCAGCCCCGGGGGACTAGCGAGAACCGGGGAGCTGTTTTTT.

This clone was detected a few times. This CDR3 is also generated by other DNA sequences in the sample. The chain uses TRBV7-3 and TRBJ2-5; 8 positions match TRBD2. The V and J ends lost 5 bases and 5 bases, in that order; junction bases with no gene match: 7. The length of the CDR3 is 14 residues. Germline V gives CDR1 SGHTA, CDR2 FQGTGA. The chain's CDR3 is CASSLAGQGETQYF. The CDR3 DNA reads as TGTGCCAGCAGCCTAGCGGGCCAGGGGGAGACCCAGTACTTC.

This chain uses TRBV2 with TRBJ2-7; 8 nucleotides match TRBD2. Trimming at V came to 4 bases and at J to 3 bases, leaving 8 bases not matched to a gene. Germline loops: CDR1 SNHLY, CDR2 FYNNEI. CDR3 length: 15 residues. The CDR3 sequence: CASSAPGGGSYEQYF. The CDR3 DNA follows: TGTGCCAGCAGTGCCCCGGGCGGGGGGAGCTACGAGCAGTACTTC.

V usage is TRBV9 and J usage is TRBJ2-6; D gene ambiguous. The CDR3 sequence is 17 residues long. The V end lost 3 bases, the J end lost 0 bases, and 13 bases lay between the germline ends. CDR1 is SGDLS, CDR2 YYNGEE, per germline. The CDR3 here is CASSALYRVSGANVLTF. Written as DNA, the CDR3 is TGTGCCAGCAGCGCCTTATACCGGGTCTCTGGGGCCAACGTCCTGACTTTC. Complete variable domain (other parts from reference TRBV9 and TRBJ2-6): DSGVTQTPKHLITATGQRVTLRCSPRSGDLSVYWYQQSLDQGLQFLIQYYNGEERAKGNILERFSAQQFPDLHSELNLSSLELGDSALYFCASSALYRVSGANVLTFGAGSRLTVL.

V is TRBV5-1 and J is TRBJ1-3; D perhaps matches TRBD1 (5 bases). The germline gives CDR1 SGHRS, CDR2 YFSETQ. The V end lost 4 bases, the J end lost 7 bases, and 18 bases lay between the germline ends. This CDR3 region has 15 residues. The DNA for the CDR3 is TGCGCCAGCAGCCCTGGGACCCAAGCCGCGAACACCATATATTTT. Translated, it gives CASSPGTQAANTIYF.